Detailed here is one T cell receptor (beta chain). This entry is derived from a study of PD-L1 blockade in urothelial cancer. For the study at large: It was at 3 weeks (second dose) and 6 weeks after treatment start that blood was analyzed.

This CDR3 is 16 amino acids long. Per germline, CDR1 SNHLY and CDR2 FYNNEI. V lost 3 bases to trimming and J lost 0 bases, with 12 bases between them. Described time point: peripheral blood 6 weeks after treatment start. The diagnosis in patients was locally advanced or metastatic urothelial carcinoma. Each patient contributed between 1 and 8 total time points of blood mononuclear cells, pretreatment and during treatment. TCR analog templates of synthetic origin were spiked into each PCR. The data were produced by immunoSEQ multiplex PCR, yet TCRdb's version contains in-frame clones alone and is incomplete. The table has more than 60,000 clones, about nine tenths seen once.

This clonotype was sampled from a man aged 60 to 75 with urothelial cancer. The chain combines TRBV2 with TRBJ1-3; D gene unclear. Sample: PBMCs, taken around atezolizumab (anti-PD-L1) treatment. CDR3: CASSDGDGSSGNTIYF. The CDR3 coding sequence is TGTGCCAGCAGTGATGGAGACGGGAGCTCTGGAAACACCATATATTTT.